This is a list of T cell receptor beta chains from one sample in a study of control samples from healthy donors and cancer patients. Clones were sequenced by immunoSEQ multiplex PCR, and TCRdb holds only the in-frame ones, with some missing. The sample holds 200,000 or so clones, about 94% seen once. Sample: blood. Receptors were obtained from a man aged 50 to 60 in good health. The CDR3 runs from the conserved cysteine through the conserved F or W. The order of the fields is V gene, clone size, D gene, J gene, CDR3 DNA, CDR3 protein. D genes are given only for firm matches. Where a row states a size, it is once, few, many or the class of an expanded clone; other rows omit it.

v_gene: TRBV5-1; abundance: -; d_gene: TRBD1; j_gene: TRBJ1-1; CDR3nt: TGCGCCAGCAGCTTAACAGGGGGCATGAACACTGAAGCTTTCTTT; CDR3aa: CASSLTGGMNTEAFF
v_gene: TRBV28; abundance: -; d_gene: -; j_gene: TRBJ2-1; CDR3nt: TGTGCCAGCACTTTACTGGGGGGTGAGCAGTTCTTC; CDR3aa: CASTLLGGEQFF
v_gene: TRBV12-3/TRBV12-4; abundance: -; d_gene: -; j_gene: TRBJ2-4; CDR3nt: TGTGCCAGCAGCTTGATGGGAGAAAACATTCAGTACTTC; CDR3aa: CASSLMGENIQYF
v_gene: TRBV21-1; abundance: many; d_gene: -; j_gene: TRBJ2-2; CDR3nt: TGTGCCAGCAGCAAACCCCGGGACACCTGCACCGGGGAGCTGTTTTTT; CDR3aa: CASSKPRDTCTGELFF
v_gene: TRBV5-6; abundance: -; d_gene: -; j_gene: TRBJ1-5; CDR3nt: TGTGCCAGCAGCAGCGGGCCGCGTCAGCCCCAGCATTTT; CDR3aa: CASSSGPRQPQHF
v_gene: TRBV28; abundance: -; d_gene: -; j_gene: TRBJ1-2; CDR3nt: TGTGCCAGCAGTTTAGGGGTGTTCCAGGGGAAAAATGGCTACACCTTC; CDR3aa: CASSLGVFQGKNGYTF
v_gene: TRBV6-5; abundance: -; d_gene: TRBD1; j_gene: TRBJ2-3; CDR3nt: TGTGCCAGCAGACCCAGACAGGGTGGTTTAGATACGCAGTATTTT; CDR3aa: CASRPRQGGLDTQYF
v_gene: TRBV25-1; abundance: -; d_gene: -; j_gene: TRBJ1-2; CDR3nt: TGTGCCAGCAGTGACCCCCTCGGGACTGTATATGGCTACACCTTC; CDR3aa: CASSDPLGTVYGYTF
v_gene: TRBV7-2; abundance: -; d_gene: -; j_gene: TRBJ1-1; CDR3nt: TGTGCCAGCAGCTTAGCAGTCAGGGCGGCCACTGAAGCTTTCTTT; CDR3aa: CASSLAVRAATEAFF
v_gene: TRBV16; abundance: -; d_gene: TRBD1; j_gene: TRBJ1-1; CDR3nt: TGTGCCAGCAGCCAACCCCTAGGACAGGGGGCGCCCACTGAAGCTTTCTTT; CDR3aa: CASSQPLGQGAPTEAFF
v_gene: TRBV5-1; abundance: few; d_gene: TRBD1; j_gene: TRBJ1-1; CDR3nt: TGCGCCAGCAGCCAAGGGGGCCGGACTCTGGAGGCTTTCTTT; CDR3aa: CASSQGGRTLEAFF
v_gene: TRBV28; abundance: few; d_gene: TRBD1; j_gene: TRBJ1-1; CDR3nt: TGTGCCAGCAGTTCCAGGGGGATAGGGGCTGAAGCTTTCTTT; CDR3aa: CASSSRGIGAEAFF
v_gene: TRBV7-6; abundance: -; d_gene: -; j_gene: TRBJ2-1; CDR3nt: TGTGCCAGCAGCTTCTTTGGCGCGGGAAGCTCCTACAATGAGCAGTTCTTC; CDR3aa: CASSFFGAGSSYNEQFF
v_gene: TRBV7-9; abundance: once; d_gene: -; j_gene: TRBJ1-4; CDR3nt: TGTGCCAGCAGCGCGCAGTCTAATGAAAAACTGTTTTTT; CDR3aa: CASSAQSNEKLFF
v_gene: TRBV14; abundance: -; d_gene: TRBD1; j_gene: TRBJ2-5; CDR3nt: TGTGCCAGCAGCCCACGGACAGGGTATTTGTTAGAGACCCAGTACTTC; CDR3aa: CASSPRTGYLLETQYF
v_gene: TRBV7-6; abundance: -; d_gene: TRBD2; j_gene: TRBJ2-3; CDR3nt: TGTGCCAGCAGCTTAGCGCCGGGACTAGCGGTGAACACAGATACGCAGTATTTT; CDR3aa: CASSLAPGLAVNTDTQYF
v_gene: TRBV7-8; abundance: -; d_gene: -; j_gene: TRBJ1-5; CDR3nt: TGTGCCAGCAGCACCGGTTGGGTGCGGAGCAATCAGCCCCAGCATTTT; CDR3aa: CASSTGWVRSNQPQHF
v_gene: TRBV2; abundance: -; d_gene: TRBD1; j_gene: TRBJ1-5; CDR3nt: TGTGCCAGCAGTGGGGGACAGGGGGCCGAGCCCCAGCATTTT; CDR3aa: CASSGGQGAEPQHF
v_gene: TRBV5-1; abundance: once; d_gene: TRBD2; j_gene: TRBJ2-1; CDR3nt: TGCGCCAGCAGCTTAGATAGCGGGGGTCAGGAGCAGTTCTTC; CDR3aa: CASSLDSGGQEQFF
v_gene: TRBV20-1; abundance: -; d_gene: -; j_gene: TRBJ1-4; CDR3nt: TGCAGTGCTCCCAGGGTCGACAAACTGTTTTTT; CDR3aa: CSAPRVDKLFF
v_gene: TRBV11-2; abundance: -; d_gene: TRBD1; j_gene: TRBJ2-1; CDR3nt: TGTGCCAGCAGCTTGGGGACAGTCCCCTACAATGAGCAGTTCTTC; CDR3aa: CASSLGTVPYNEQFF
v_gene: TRBV6-5; abundance: -; d_gene: -; j_gene: TRBJ2-7; CDR3nt: TGTGCCAGCAGGCCCCGAGTGGGTGGCTACGAGCAGTACTTC; CDR3aa: CASRPRVGGYEQYF
v_gene: TRBV15; abundance: -; d_gene: -; j_gene: TRBJ2-2; CDR3nt: TGTGCCACCAGCAGGACGCTTGGGGGAACCGGGGAGCTGTTTTTT; CDR3aa: CATSRTLGGTGELFF
v_gene: TRBV19; abundance: -; d_gene: -; j_gene: TRBJ2-7; CDR3nt: TGTGCCAGTAGTATAGAAGGGGGGGCGGACTACGAGCAGTACTTC; CDR3aa: CASSIEGGADYEQYF
v_gene: TRBV6-1; abundance: -; d_gene: TRBD2; j_gene: TRBJ2-2; CDR3nt: TGTGCCAGCAGTGTCGTAGCGGGGGCCCCCACCGGGGAGCTGTTTTTT; CDR3aa: CASSVVAGAPTGELFF
v_gene: TRBV6-5; abundance: -; d_gene: -; j_gene: TRBJ1-2; CDR3nt: TGTGCCAGCGTACGCAGCATAGGAGGTGGCTACACCTTC; CDR3aa: CASVRSIGGGYTF
v_gene: TRBV7-9; abundance: once; d_gene: -; j_gene: TRBJ1-1; CDR3nt: TGTGCCAGCAGGACTCAGGGAGGGCGCGGGACTGAAGCTTTCTTT; CDR3aa: CASRTQGGRGTEAFF
v_gene: TRBV18; abundance: -; d_gene: -; j_gene: TRBJ1-1; CDR3nt: TGTGCCAGCTCACCACCAGGGCCACCTCCGGACACTGAAGCTTTCTTT; CDR3aa: CASSPPGPPPDTEAFF
v_gene: TRBV15; abundance: -; d_gene: -; j_gene: TRBJ1-5; CDR3nt: TGTGCCACCAGCAGGGCACCATTTAGCAATCAGCCCCAGCATTTT; CDR3aa: CATSRAPFSNQPQHF
v_gene: TRBV27; abundance: once; d_gene: TRBD1; j_gene: TRBJ1-1; CDR3nt: TGTGCCAGCAGTTTGGGGACAGCAGTGAACACTGAAGCTTTCTTT; CDR3aa: CASSLGTAVNTEAFF
v_gene: TRBV9; abundance: -; d_gene: -; j_gene: TRBJ2-1; CDR3nt: TGTGCCAGCAGCGCCACAGCGGATCCCATCAGGGAGCAGTTCTTC; CDR3aa: CASSATADPIREQFF
v_gene: TRBV6-5; abundance: -; d_gene: TRBD1; j_gene: TRBJ2-7; CDR3nt: TGTGCCAGCAGTTACCGGTCAGACAGGGACTACGAGCAGTACTTC; CDR3aa: CASSYRSDRDYEQYF
v_gene: TRBV4-3; abundance: -; d_gene: -; j_gene: TRBJ2-7; CDR3nt: TGCGCCAGCAGCCAAGATCCAGGGTCCTCCTACGAGCAGTACTTC; CDR3aa: CASSQDPGSSYEQYF
v_gene: TRBV7-2; abundance: -; d_gene: -; j_gene: TRBJ2-3; CDR3nt: TGTGCCAGCAGTCCCGCGATCACAGATACGCAGTATTTT; CDR3aa: CASSPAITDTQYF
v_gene: TRBV3-1/TRBV3-2; abundance: -; d_gene: -; j_gene: TRBJ2-3; CDR3nt: TGTGCCAGCAGCCAAGATGAATATACGCAGTATTTT; CDR3aa: CASSQDEYTQYF